Sequencing of this T cell receptor beta chain was carried out in a study of control samples from healthy donors and cancer patients. The CDR3 covers 15 residues. V lost 0 bases, J lost 1 base, and 1 base stayed unmatched. CDR1 is SGHVS and CDR2 is FQNEAQ in the germline V gene. Sequenced by immunoSEQ multiplex PCR; TCRdb stores in-frame clones only, minus some. The table has 120,000 or so clones, roughly 84% seen once. This clonotype was obtained from a man in his forties in good health. The specimen was blood. V usage is TRBV7-8 and J usage is TRBJ2-7; 9 nucleotides line up with TRBD1. CDR3 sequence: CASSLAGTGSYEQYF. In nucleotides, the CDR3 is TGTGCCAGCAGCTTAGCCGGGACAGGGTCCTACGAGCAGTACTTC.